The 5 T cell receptor beta chains listed next were all sequenced from one sample in a study of blood T cell repertoires in COVID-19. The table came from immunoSEQ multiplex PCR; TCRdb's copy has only in-frame clones and leaves some out. The data show about 190,000 clones, with around 80% seen just once and approximately 13% held by the top ten. Sequencing was done on a sample of peripheral blood. These TCRs come from a man aged 45-60 years who had recovered from COVID-19.

This rearrangement joins TRBV4-3 to TRBJ1-4; 8 bases fit TRBD1. The CDR3 contains 17 residues. V lost 0 bases to trimming and J lost 8 bases; unmatched junction nucleotides: 11. The germline V gene encodes CDR1 LGHNA and CDR2 YSLEER. Written as DNA, the CDR3 is TGCGCCAGCAGCCAAGATGGGCGTACAGGGGGACCGGAAAAACTGTTTTTT. It codes for CASSQDGRTGGPEKLFF.

The J gene is TRBJ2-1, the V gene TRBV5-4, with 8 bases aligning to TRBD2. The CDR3 spans 15 residues. Germline CDR1 is SGHNT and CDR2 is YYREEE (reference sequence). V trimming: 7 bases; J trimming: 4 bases; junction bases outside the gene matches: 10. CDR3 DNA sequence: TGTGCCAGCCGTCGGGCGGGAGGTAAATACAATGAGCAGTTCTTC. Its translation: CASRRAGGKYNEQFF.

This clone appeared once. V is TRBV27 and J is TRBJ2-3; D may be TRBD2 (6 bases). This CDR3 contains 15 residues. Trimming shortened V by 7 bases and J by 0 bases, and 14 bases separated the two germline ends. CDR1 MNHEY and CDR2 SMNVEV come from the germline V gene (reference sequence). CDR3 amino acids: CASTPLASSTDTQYF. CDR3 nucleotide sequence: TGTGCCAGCACCCCCCTAGCGTCTAGCACAGATACGCAGTATTTT.

This clone appeared once. The rearrangement uses TRBV7-2 and TRBJ2-3; 11 bases agree with TRBD2. There are 17 residues in the CDR3. Germline CDR1 SGHTA, CDR2 FQGNSA. V shed 5 bases and J 1 base; nucleotides not matched to a gene: 8. The CDR3, as DNA: TGTGCCAGCAGCCGTGCGATTAGCGGGAGGGGCACAGATACGCAGTATTTT. Translating it yields CASSRAISGRGTDTQYF.

This sequence joins TRBV30 and TRBJ1-2, with TRBD1 matching 10 bases. Germline V CDR1 and CDR2: GTSNPN, SVGIG (reference sequence). The length of the CDR3 is 14 residues. The V segment lost 5 bases and the J segment 8 bases; nucleotides outside the gene matches: 11. CDR3 bases: TGTGCCTGGGTTTCCCGGGACAGGGGTAAAGGCTACACCTTC. This encodes CAWVSRDRGKGYTF.